These 17 T cell receptor beta chains originate from one sample sequenced in a study of blood T cell repertoires in COVID-19. TCRdb's copy holds only in-frame clones and misses some; the assay was immunoSEQ multiplex PCR. There are approximately 77,000 clones in the sample; roughly 85% occur only once, and 1.5% to 2% lies in the top ten. Specimen: peripheral blood. These TCRs come from a man younger than 40 with acute or convalescent COVID-19.

This chain connects TRBV28 to TRBJ2-3; 8 bases are shared with TRBD2. Per the germline V gene, CDR1 is MDHEN and CDR2 is SYDVKM. The CDR3 consists of 15 residues. V lost 7 bases to trimming and J lost 7 bases; unmatched junction nucleotides: 13. The chain's CDR3 is CASKTPGVAGNTQYF. The CDR3 nucleotides read TGTGCCAGCAAAACCCCAGGGGTAGCGGGGAATACGCAGTATTTT.

The chain uses TRBV9 and TRBJ1-6; the D is unclear. The germline V and J ends were trimmed by 0 bases and 8 bases, with 15 bases remaining between them. Germline V gene data show CDR1 as SGDLS and CDR2 as YYNGEE. This CDR3 comprises 16 residues. In nucleotides, the CDR3 is TGTGCCAGCAGCGTAGATCCCTACCCTCCTGATTCACCCCTCCACTTT. This encodes CASSVDPYPPDSPLHF.

The V and J genes are TRBV13 and TRBJ1-4; 7 bases match TRBD1. The trim removed 5 bases at V and 8 bases at J, leaving 8 bases unmatched. Germline CDR1 reads PRHDT; CDR2 reads FYEKMQ (reference sequence). This CDR3 has 14 residues. The CDR3 DNA is TGTGCCAGCAGCGCACAGGGGACCTTCGAAAAACTGTTTTTT. Its protein product is CASSAQGTFEKLFF.

The chain uses TRBV14 and TRBJ2-1; TRBD2 matches 7 bases. Germline V CDR1 and CDR2: SGHDN, FVKESK. V was clipped by 4 bases and J by 7 bases; unmatched bases: 10. The CDR3 is 15 amino acids. The CDR3 coding sequence is TGTGCCAGCAGCCCGTGGGGGGAGGGCCGGAATGAGCAGTTCTTC. Its protein is CASSPWGEGRNEQFF. Complete variable domain (other parts from reference TRBV14 and TRBJ2-1): EAGVTQFPSHSVIEKGQTVTLRCDPISGHDNLYWYRRVMGKEIKFLLHFVKESKQDESGMPNNRFLAERTGGTYSTLKVQPAELEDSGVYFCASSPWGEGRNEQFFGPGTRLTVL.

This clone has more than one count but fewer than ten. This rearrangement joins TRBV6-5 to TRBJ2-7, with D perhaps matching TRBD1 (6 bases). The CDR3 totals 14 residues. Germline V gene data show CDR1 as MNHEY and CDR2 as SVGAGI. V dropped 6 bases and J dropped 0 bases, with 12 bases sitting between them. The CDR3 reads CASSPGDGSYEQYV. CDR3 sequence (DNA): TGTGCCAGCAGCCCAGGGGACGGCTCCTACGAGCAGTACGTC.

The chain joins TRBV6-5 to TRBJ1-5; no definite D call. V was clipped by 6 bases and J by 5 bases, with 8 bases between them. This CDR3 has 12 amino acids. In germline, CDR1 is MNHEY, CDR2 SVGAGI. The CDR3 DNA reads as TGTGCCAGCAGGCGGGCCTATCAGCCCCAGCATTTT. The encoded protein is CASRRAYQPQHF.

The chain joins TRBV7-9 to TRBJ2-3; D might be TRBD2 (6 bases). Trimming cost V 4 bases and J 3 bases, with 8 bases left between them. Germline loops: CDR1 SEHNR, CDR2 FQNEAQ (reference sequence). The CDR3 sequence is 13 residues long. The CDR3 region has the DNA TGTGCCAGCAGCTCACGGGGGACAGATACGCAGTATTTT. It translates to CASSSRGTDTQYF.

This clone has only a few counts. The V call is TRBV27, the J call TRBJ1-4; a weak D match, TRBD1 (5 bases). The CDR3 loop spans 15 amino acids. V shed 5 bases and J shed 7 bases, with 17 bases lying between them. Germline V gene data show CDR1 as MNHEY and CDR2 as SMNVEV (reference sequence). CDR3 residues: CASSPGTLRGEKLFF. The CDR3 nucleotides read TGTGCCAGCAGTCCCGGGACTCTGAGGGGTGAAAAACTGTTTTTT. Full variable domain (rest looked up from reference TRBV27 and TRBJ1-4): EAQVTQNPRYLITVTGKKLTVTCSQNMNHEYMSWYRQDPGLGLRQIYYSMNVEVTDKGDVPEGYKVSRKEKRNFPLILESPSPNQTSLYFCASSPGTLRGEKLFFGSGTQLSVL.

The chain has TRBV5-6 and TRBJ1-1, with TRBD1 matching 8 bases. The J segment lost 5 bases and the V segment lost 4 bases, leaving 7 bases of the junction unmatched. The CDR3 contains 14 residues. Germline CDR1 is SGHDT and CDR2 is YYEEEE. The CDR3 protein is CASSPGQGRTEAFF. CDR3 DNA: TGTGCCAGCAGCCCTGGACAGGGAAGAACTGAAGCTTTCTTT.

This chain connects TRBV18 to TRBJ1-1; the D gene is possibly TRBD1 (6 bases). Trimming stripped 4 bases from V and 4 bases from J, with 13 bases between. Germline V lookup: CDR1 KGHSH, CDR2 LQKENI. There are 14 residues in the CDR3. CDR3 DNA sequence: TGTGCCAGCTCACGAAGGACAGATGTCACTGAAGCTTTCTTT. Protein sequence: CASSRRTDVTEAFF.

The gene calls are TRBV7-8 and TRBJ2-1; no reliable D call. Between the trimmed V and J ends, which lost 7 bases and 9 bases, there was a span of 10 bases. The CDR3 is 11 residues long. From germline, CDR1 is SGHVS and CDR2 FQNEAQ. The CDR3 loop is CASTPYGEQFF. The CDR3 nucleotides are TGTGCCAGCACCCCGTACGGTGAGCAGTTCTTC.

This clone was seen a single time. The V gene is TRBV5-6, the J gene TRBJ1-1, with 7 bases identical to TRBD1. With V trimmed by 3 bases and J by 1 base, 6 bases remained unmatched. The CDR3 totals 15 residues. CDR1 SGHDT and CDR2 YYEEEE come from the germline V gene. The CDR3 nucleotides are TGTGCCAGCAGCTACCAGACAGGGTCGAACACTGAAGCTTTCTTT. Translated, it gives CASSYQTGSNTEAFF.

The chain recombines TRBV28 with TRBJ1-4, with 9 nucleotides matching TRBD1. The germline V gene has CDR1 MDHEN and CDR2 SYDVKM. This CDR3 region has 19 residues. After removal of 5 bases from V and 3 bases from J, the junction contained 16 bases not matched to a gene. CDR3 in DNA: TGTGCCAGCAGTACTGCCCTGGGACAGGGTTTCTCAGCTAATGAAAAACTGTTTTTT. Translation: CASSTALGQGFSANEKLFF.

To note about this clone: Other DNA sequences in this specimen translate into the identical CDR3. The V gene is TRBV19, the J gene TRBJ1-2; possibly TRBD1 for D (5 bases). Germline CDR1 LNHDA, CDR2 SQIVND (reference sequence). The CDR3 loop spans 13 amino acids. Deletions cut 3 bases from V and 4 bases from J, with 9 bases between. CDR3 sequence: CASSIGGGYGYTF. DNA for the CDR3: TGTGCCAGTAGTATTGGGGGAGGCTATGGCTACACCTTC.

The V call is TRBV19, the J call TRBJ1-2; 8 bases fit TRBD1. This CDR3 contains 14 residues. Germline V gene data show CDR1 as LNHDA and CDR2 as SQIVND (reference sequence). J was trimmed by 4 bases and V by 3 bases; bases with no gene match: 4. CDR3 residues: CASSIGQGGYGYTF. DNA of the CDR3: TGTGCCAGTAGTATCGGACAGGGCGGCTATGGCTACACCTTC.

The chain couples TRBV11-1 to TRBJ2-3; 9 nucleotides line up with TRBD2. Trimming took 6 bases from V and 2 from J; bases not matched to a gene: 9. CDR3 length: 16 amino acids. Germline assignment: CDR1 SGHAT and CDR2 FQDESV (reference sequence). CDR3 in amino acids: CASSSNGGRATDTQYF. The CDR3 DNA is TGTGCCAGCAGTTCCAATGGCGGGAGGGCCACAGATACGCAGTATTTT.

The rearrangement links TRBV9 to TRBJ2-2, with D perhaps TRBD1 (5 bases). Trimming cost V 3 bases and J 0 bases, with 12 bases left between them. The CDR3 is 16 amino acids. Germline CDR1 reads SGDLS; CDR2 reads YYNGEE. The CDR3 is CASSARQYPNTGELFF. DNA of the CDR3: TGTGCCAGCAGCGCTAGACAGTACCCGAACACCGGGGAGCTGTTTTTT.